Below, 24 T cell receptor beta chains from the same sample are listed, as sequenced in a study of blood T cell repertoires in COVID-19. Sequencing used immunoSEQ multiplex PCR; TCRdb keeps in-frame clones, though not all of them. Counted here are around 50,000 clones, about 84% occurring once; the ten biggest clones make up 4% to 5.5%. Sequencing used peripheral blood. The receptors here all came from a man aged 40-49 years with active COVID-19.

V is TRBV10-3 and J is TRBJ2-7, with 7 bases lining up with TRBD2. V lost 2 bases to trimming and J lost 7 bases; unmatched junction nucleotides: 5. Germline values: CDR1 ENHRY, CDR2 SYGVKD. There are 13 residues in the CDR3. CDR3 DNA sequence: TGTGCCATCAGTGAGAGGGAGGGCGGGGAGCAGTACTTC. Translated: CAISEREGGEQYF.

The chain combines TRBV2 with TRBJ1-5; a weak D match, TRBD1 (6 bases). V lost 6 bases to trimming and J lost 7 bases, with 10 bases between them. There are 12 residues in the CDR3. Germline CDR1 is SNHLY and CDR2 is FYNNEI. The CDR3 DNA sequence: TGTGCCAGCAGGACAGGAGGACAGCCCCAGCATTTT. It is translated as CASRTGGQPQHF.

J is TRBJ1-1 and V is TRBV18, with D possibly TRBD1 on 6 matching bases. V was trimmed by 6 bases and J by 2 bases, leaving 16 bases between them. CDR1 and CDR2 from the germline V gene are KGHSH and LQKENI. The CDR3 has 15 amino acids. The CDR3 region has the DNA TGTGCCAGCTCCCCGTACAGGGCTGGAAACACTGAAGCTTTCTTT. Translation: CASSPYRAGNTEAFF.

The V gene is TRBV19, the J gene TRBJ2-2, with 7 bases aligning to TRBD1. With V trimmed by 6 bases and J by 0 bases, 4 bases remained unmatched. This CDR3 region has 15 residues. Germline V gene data show CDR1 as LNHDA and CDR2 as SQIVND (reference sequence). As DNA, the CDR3 is TGTGCCAGTAGGAACAGGGGTGCGAACACCGGGGAGCTGTTTTTT. Translation gives CASRNRGANTGELFF.

The rearrangement links TRBV19 to TRBJ1-5, with 8 bases identical to TRBD1. There are 17 residues in the CDR3. Per the germline V gene, CDR1 is LNHDA and CDR2 is SQIVND (reference sequence). Germline trimming cut 8 bases from V and 0 bases from J; bases unmatched to any gene: 12. As DNA, the CDR3 is TGTGCCAGTGAGAGGACAGGGCTGGGTTATAGCAATCAGCCCCAGCATTTT. Its translation is CASERTGLGYSNQPQHF. The full variable domain, completed using reference TRBV19 and TRBJ1-5, is DGGITQSPKYLFRKEGQNVTLSCEQNLNHDAMYWYRQDPGQGLRLIYYSQIVNDFQKGDIAEGYSVSREKKESFPLTVTSAQKNPTAFYLCASERTGLGYSNQPQHFGDGTRLSIL.

V usage is TRBV11-3 and J usage is TRBJ2-1, with D possibly being TRBD1 (5 bases). The germline V gene encodes CDR1 SGHNT and CDR2 YENEEA. This CDR3 is 13 amino acids long. Trimming shortened V by 5 bases and J by 11 bases, and 16 bases separated the two germline ends. CDR3 loop: CASSTVGRDKQFF. The CDR3 coding sequence is TGTGCCAGCAGCACTGTGGGCAGGGATAAGCAGTTCTTC.

The V call is TRBV30, the J call TRBJ2-7; 10 positions match TRBD2. Germline trimming cut 0 bases from V and 5 bases from J; bases unmatched to any gene: 7. The CDR3 sequence is 15 residues long. CDR1 is GTSNPN and CDR2 is SVGIG in the germline V gene (reference sequence). The CDR3 bases are TGTGCCTGGAGTGTAAAGCCTAGCGGGAGAGACGAGCAGTACTTC. Protein sequence: CAWSVKPSGRDEQYF.

This clone was recorded a few times. The V and J genes are TRBV5-1 and TRBJ2-7, with D possibly TRBD1 on 5 matching bases. Trimming left V 1 base short and J 2 bases short, with 10 bases between. Per germline, CDR1 SGHRS and CDR2 YFSETQ. The CDR3 totals 14 residues. In DNA, the CDR3 is TGCGCCAGCAGCTTGATAACAGGCGCCTACGAGCAGTACTTC. It encodes CASSLITGAYEQYF.

CDR3 nucleotide sequence: TGTGCCAGCAGTTTATCCCAAAACGAGGGCTATGGCTACACCTTC. Its protein is CASSLSQNEGYGYTF. The rearrangement joins TRBV27 to TRBJ1-2; no clear D. CDR1 is MNHEY, CDR2 SMNVEV, per germline (reference sequence). The CDR3 sequence is 15 residues long. With 0 bases removed from V and 4 bases from J, the gap between germline ends came to 12 bases.

The rearrangement links TRBV7-9 to TRBJ2-3, with TRBD2 identical over 8 bases. Germline CDR1 is SEHNR and CDR2 is FQNEAQ (reference sequence). The CDR3 is made up of 17 amino acids. Trimming at V came to 4 bases and at J to 1 base, leaving 10 bases not matched to a gene. Here the CDR3 reads CASSSRSSGWGTDTQYF. The CDR3 bases are TGTGCCAGCAGCTCGAGATCTAGCGGGTGGGGCACAGATACGCAGTATTTT.

This chain uses TRBV27 with TRBJ2-3, with 9 bases identical to TRBD2. The CDR3 has 15 residues. Trimming removed 5 bases from V and 5 bases from J; junction bases left unmatched: 8. CDR1 MNHEY and CDR2 SMNVEV come from the germline V gene (reference sequence). The CDR3 DNA reads TGTGCCAGCAGTAGAATAGCGGGAGAGTTAGATACGCAGTATTTT. The encoded protein is CASSRIAGELDTQYF.

This chain connects TRBV2 to TRBJ1-5; weak D call: TRBD1 (6 bases). This CDR3 comprises 16 residues. Germline loops: CDR1 SNHLY, CDR2 FYNNEI. Trimming took 5 bases from V and 2 from J, leaving 16 bases between them. CDR3 nucleotides: TGTGCCAGCAGTCCATACAGGGCTACGCGCAATCAGCCCCAGCATTTT. This encodes CASSPYRATRNQPQHF.

V is TRBV15 and J is TRBJ1-3, with 7 bases matching TRBD1. The CDR3 has 16 amino acids. J gave up 0 bases and V 5 bases, and 7 bases lay outside the gene matches. From germline, CDR1 is LNHNV and CDR2 YYDKDF (reference sequence). CDR3 in amino acids: CATSPPGGFSGNTIYF. CDR3 coding DNA: TGTGCCACCAGCCCCCCAGGGGGGTTCTCTGGAAACACCATATATTTT. Together with reference TRBV15 and TRBJ1-3, the CDR3 gives the full variable domain: DAMVIQNPRYQVTQFGKPVTLSCSQTLNHNVMYWYQQKSSQAPKLLFHYYDKDFNNEADTPDNFQSRRPNTSFCFLDIRSPGLGDTAMYLCATSPPGGFSGNTIYFGEGSWLTVV.

V usage is TRBV27 and J usage is TRBJ1-6; D gene unclear. CDR1 is MNHEY, CDR2 SMNVEV, per germline (reference sequence). CDR3 length equals 15 residues. Trimming removed 4 bases at V and 4 bases at J, with 11 bases between. The CDR3 sequence is CASSSYLDYNSPLHF. The CDR3 region has the DNA TGTGCCAGCAGTTCATACTTAGATTATAATTCACCCCTCCACTTT.

The chain is built from TRBV19 and TRBJ2-7; D perhaps matches TRBD1 (7 bases). Germline V CDR1 and CDR2: LNHDA, SQIVND (reference sequence). The ends were cut back, 3 bases at V and 3 bases at J, with 15 bases in the middle. This CDR3 comprises 15 residues. The CDR3 here is CASSMGQGGFYEQYF. CDR3 coding DNA: TGTGCCAGTAGTATGGGGCAGGGGGGTTTCTACGAGCAGTACTTC.

DNA of the CDR3: TGTGCCAGTAGTATTAGCGGGAGCGGAGATACGCAGTATTTT. This gives the protein CASSISGSGDTQYF. The chain couples TRBV19 to TRBJ2-3; TRBD2 matches 9 bases. The CDR3 covers 14 residues. Germline assignment: CDR1 LNHDA and CDR2 SQIVND (reference sequence). V gave up 3 bases and J gave up 5 bases; unmatched junction bases: 3.

The chain has TRBV11-3 and TRBJ2-1; D remains unclear. The CDR3 contains 14 residues. V gave up 1 base and J gave up 7 bases, with 11 bases separating them. Germline V gene data show CDR1 as SGHNT and CDR2 as YENEEA. CDR3: CASSLVGSLNEQFF. In nucleotides, the CDR3 is TGTGCCAGCAGCTTAGTTGGCTCCTTGAATGAGCAGTTCTTC.

This clone showed up just once. The rearrangement uses TRBV19 and TRBJ1-5; D perhaps matches TRBD1 (6 bases). CDR3 length equals 17 residues. V was cut by 1 base and J by 3 bases, with 16 bases left in between. The germline CDR1 and CDR2 sequences are LNHDA and SQIVND (reference sequence). This CDR3 reads CASSIAPQWTDNQPQHF. The CDR3 nucleotides read TGTGCCAGTAGTATAGCCCCGCAATGGACAGACAATCAGCCCCAGCATTTT. The full variable domain, completed using reference TRBV19 and TRBJ1-5, is DGGITQSPKYLFRKEGQNVTLSCEQNLNHDAMYWYRQDPGQGLRLIYYSQIVNDFQKGDIAEGYSVSREKKESFPLTVTSAQKNPTAFYLCASSIAPQWTDNQPQHFGDGTRLSIL.

The rearrangement uses TRBV27 and TRBJ2-7; TRBD1 matches 7 bases. The V gene's germline CDR1 is MNHEY and CDR2 SMNVEV (reference sequence). This CDR3 is 13 amino acids long. Trimming at V came to 6 bases and at J to 3 bases, leaving 5 bases not matched to a gene. The CDR3 bases are TGTGCCAGCAGGGGGGACAGTCACTACGAGCAGTACTTC. It translates to CASRGDSHYEQYF.

This clone was counted only a few times. The chain carries TRBV9 and TRBJ2-2; 7 nucleotides agree with TRBD1. Per germline, CDR1 SGDLS and CDR2 YYNGEE. V gave up 4 bases and J gave up 0 bases; unmatched junction bases: 6. The CDR3 covers 16 residues. The chain's CDR3 is CASSPWDSANTGELFF. CDR3 nucleotides: TGTGCCAGCAGCCCGTGGGACAGCGCGAACACCGGGGAGCTGTTTTTT. Complete variable domain (other parts from reference TRBV9 and TRBJ2-2): DSGVTQTPKHLITATGQRVTLRCSPRSGDLSVYWYQQSLDQGLQFLIQYYNGEERAKGNILERFSAQQFPDLHSELNLSSLELGDSALYFCASSPWDSANTGELFFGEGSRLTVL.

This chain links TRBV27 with TRBJ1-4; 7 bases agree with TRBD1. CDR3 length: 13 residues. Germline CDR1 reads MNHEY; CDR2 reads SMNVEV (reference sequence). The ends lost 2 bases at V and 6 bases at J; junction bases unmatched: 0. The CDR3 here is CASSLTGDEKLFF. The CDR3 region has the DNA TGTGCCAGCAGTTTAACAGGGGATGAAAAACTGTTTTTT.

The chain employs TRBV6-5 and TRBJ2-1, with 8 bases that match TRBD2. This CDR3 region has 16 residues. Trimming at V came to 0 bases and at J to 4 bases, leaving 5 bases not matched to a gene. Germline lookup yields CDR1 MNHEY and CDR2 SVGAGI. The CDR3 DNA is TGTGCCAGCAGTTACTCGTGGCGGGAGGCTTACAATGAGCAGTTCTTC. The encoded protein is CASSYSWREAYNEQFF.

The V and J genes are TRBV13 and TRBJ2-5; 11 nucleotides match TRBD2. The CDR3 covers 15 residues. V was pared by 5 bases and J by 5 bases, with 7 bases of the junction left unmatched. CDR1 is PRHDT, CDR2 FYEKMQ, per germline (reference sequence). CDR3 residues: CASSAIAGGRETQYF. The CDR3 DNA sequence: TGTGCCAGCAGCGCAATAGCGGGAGGGCGGGAGACCCAGTACTTC. The variable domain in full, with the rest retrieved from reference TRBV13 and TRBJ2-5, is AAGVIQSPRHLIKEKRETATLKCYPIPRHDTVYWYQQGPGQDPQFLISFYEKMQSDKGSIPDRFSAQQFSDYHSELNMSSLELGDSALYFCASSAIAGGRETQYFGPGTRLLVL.

This clone appeared a single time. This chain joins TRBV24-1 and TRBJ1-4, with D tentatively TRBD1 (6 bases). Trimming removed 2 bases from V and 6 bases from J, with 18 bases in between. This CDR3 is 17 amino acids long. Germline-derived CDR1 and CDR2 are KGHDR and SFDVKD. The CDR3 coding sequence is TGTGCCACCAGTGATTCAAATAAGACAGGTTTCGATGAAAAACTGTTTTTT. It encodes CATSDSNKTGFDEKLFF.